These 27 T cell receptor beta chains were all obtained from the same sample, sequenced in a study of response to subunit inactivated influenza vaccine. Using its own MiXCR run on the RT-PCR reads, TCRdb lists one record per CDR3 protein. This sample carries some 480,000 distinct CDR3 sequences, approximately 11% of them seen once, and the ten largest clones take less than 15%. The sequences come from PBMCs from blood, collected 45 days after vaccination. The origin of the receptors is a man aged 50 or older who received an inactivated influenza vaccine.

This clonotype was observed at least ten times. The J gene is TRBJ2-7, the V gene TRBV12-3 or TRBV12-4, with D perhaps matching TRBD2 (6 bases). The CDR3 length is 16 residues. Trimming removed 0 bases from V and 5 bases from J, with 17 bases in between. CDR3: CASSLAGGGLRNEQYF. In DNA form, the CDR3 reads TGTGCCAGCAGTTTAGCGGGAGGTGGGTTGCGTAACGAGCAGTACTTC.

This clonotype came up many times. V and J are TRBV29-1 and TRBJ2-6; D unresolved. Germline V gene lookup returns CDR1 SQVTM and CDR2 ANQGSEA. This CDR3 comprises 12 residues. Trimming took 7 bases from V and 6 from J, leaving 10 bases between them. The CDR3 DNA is TGCAGCGCTGACTTTACGGCCAACGTCCTGACTTTC. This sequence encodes CSADFTANVLTF.

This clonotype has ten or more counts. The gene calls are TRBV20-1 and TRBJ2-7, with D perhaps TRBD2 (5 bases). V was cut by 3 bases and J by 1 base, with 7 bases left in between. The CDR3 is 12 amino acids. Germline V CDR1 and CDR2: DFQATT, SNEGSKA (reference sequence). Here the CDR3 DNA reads TGCAGTGCTAGCCTAGCTTCCTACGAGCAGTACTTC. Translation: CSASLASYEQYF.

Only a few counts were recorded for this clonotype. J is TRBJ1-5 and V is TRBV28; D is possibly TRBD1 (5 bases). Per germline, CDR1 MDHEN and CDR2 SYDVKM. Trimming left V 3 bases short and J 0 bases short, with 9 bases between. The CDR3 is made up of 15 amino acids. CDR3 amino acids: CASSFPGSSNQPQHF. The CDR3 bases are TGTGCCAGCAGTTTCCCAGGGAGTAGCAATCAGCCCCAGCATTTT.

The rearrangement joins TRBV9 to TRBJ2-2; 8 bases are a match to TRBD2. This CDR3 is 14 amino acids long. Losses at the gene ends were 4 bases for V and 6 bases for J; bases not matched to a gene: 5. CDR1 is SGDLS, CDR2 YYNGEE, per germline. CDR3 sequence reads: CASSFSGKAGELFF. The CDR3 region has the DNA TGTGCCAGCAGCTTTAGCGGGAAGGCCGGGGAGCTGTTTTTT.

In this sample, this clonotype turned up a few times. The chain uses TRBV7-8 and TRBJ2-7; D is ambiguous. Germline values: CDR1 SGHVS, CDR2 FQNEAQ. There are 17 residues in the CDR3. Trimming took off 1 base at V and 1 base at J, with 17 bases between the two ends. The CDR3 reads CASSLEAWSDHSYEQYF. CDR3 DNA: TGTGCCAGCAGCTTAGAAGCGTGGAGCGACCATTCCTACGAGCAGTACTTC.

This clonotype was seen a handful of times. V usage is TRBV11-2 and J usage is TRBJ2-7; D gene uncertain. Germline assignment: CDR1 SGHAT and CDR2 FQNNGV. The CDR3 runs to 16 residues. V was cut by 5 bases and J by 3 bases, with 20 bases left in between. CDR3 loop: CASSDRTRANLYEQYF. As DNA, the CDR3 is TGTGCCAGCAGCGACCGGACCCGGGCCAATCTCTACGAGCAGTACTTC.

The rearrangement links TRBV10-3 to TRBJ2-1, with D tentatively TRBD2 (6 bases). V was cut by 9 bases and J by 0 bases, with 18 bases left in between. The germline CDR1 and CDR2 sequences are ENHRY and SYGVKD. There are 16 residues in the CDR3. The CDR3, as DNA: TGTGCCATTAATCTGGAGGGCCGGGGCTCCTACAATGAGCAGTTCTTC. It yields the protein CAINLEGRGSYNEQFF.

In DNA form, the CDR3 reads TGCGCCAGCAGCTTGGTCGGGACAGGACGGACCTATAATTCACCCCTCCACTTT. Its protein is CASSLVGTGRTYNSPLHF. The V gene is TRBV5-1, the J gene TRBJ1-6; 8 bases line up with TRBD1. V lost 0 bases and J lost 2; bases outside the gene matches: 7. Germline V CDR1 and CDR2: SGHRS, YFSETQ. The CDR3 covers 18 residues.

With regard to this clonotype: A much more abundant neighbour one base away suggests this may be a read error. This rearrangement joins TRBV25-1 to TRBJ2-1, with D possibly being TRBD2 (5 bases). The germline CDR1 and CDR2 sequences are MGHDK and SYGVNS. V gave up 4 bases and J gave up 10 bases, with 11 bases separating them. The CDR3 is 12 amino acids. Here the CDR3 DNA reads TGTGCCAGCAGTGCTGGACTCACAGAGCAGTTCTTC. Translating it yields CASSAGLTEQFF.

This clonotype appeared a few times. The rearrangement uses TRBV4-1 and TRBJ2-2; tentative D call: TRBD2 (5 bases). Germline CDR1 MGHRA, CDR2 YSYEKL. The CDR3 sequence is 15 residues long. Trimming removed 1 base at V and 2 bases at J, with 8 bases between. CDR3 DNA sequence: TGCGCCAGCAGCCAAGTTCGGGGAAACACCGGGGAGCTGTTTTTT. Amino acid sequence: CASSQVRGNTGELFF.

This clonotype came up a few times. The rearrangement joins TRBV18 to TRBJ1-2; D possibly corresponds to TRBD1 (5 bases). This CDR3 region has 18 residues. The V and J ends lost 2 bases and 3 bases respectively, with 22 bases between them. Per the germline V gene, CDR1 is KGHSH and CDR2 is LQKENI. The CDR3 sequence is CASSPRDGGKPGHYGYTF. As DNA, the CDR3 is TGTGCCAGCTCACCAAGGGACGGAGGAAAGCCTGGGCACTATGGCTACACCTTC.

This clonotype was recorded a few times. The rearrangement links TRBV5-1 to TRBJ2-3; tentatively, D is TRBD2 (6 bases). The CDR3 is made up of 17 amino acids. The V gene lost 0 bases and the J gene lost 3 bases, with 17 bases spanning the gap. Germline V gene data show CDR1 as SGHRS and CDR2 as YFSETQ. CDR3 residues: CASSLATWEARTDTQYF. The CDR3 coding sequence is TGCGCCAGCAGCTTGGCCACTTGGGAGGCCAGGACAGATACGCAGTATTTT.

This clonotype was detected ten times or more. The DNA for the CDR3 is TGTGCCAGCAGCTTGTGGGCCAGCGTCGACAACAATGAGCAGTTCTTC. It encodes CASSLWASVDNNEQFF. The chain combines TRBV11-2 with TRBJ2-1; D gene uncertain. Germline assignment: CDR1 SGHAT and CDR2 FQNNGV. The V gene lost 3 bases and the J gene lost 5 bases, with 17 bases spanning the gap. The CDR3 spans 16 residues.

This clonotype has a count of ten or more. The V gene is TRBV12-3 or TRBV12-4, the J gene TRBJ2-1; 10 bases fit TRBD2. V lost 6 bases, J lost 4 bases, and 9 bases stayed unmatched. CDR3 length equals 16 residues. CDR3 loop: CASSPPASGGYNEQFF. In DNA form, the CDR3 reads TGTGCCAGCAGCCCTCCGGCTAGCGGGGGTTACAATGAGCAGTTCTTC.

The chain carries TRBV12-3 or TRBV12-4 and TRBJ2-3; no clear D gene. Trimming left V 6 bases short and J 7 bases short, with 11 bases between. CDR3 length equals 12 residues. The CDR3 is CASSRSENTQYF. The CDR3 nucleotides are TGTGCCAGCAGCCGCAGTGAAAATACGCAGTATTTT.

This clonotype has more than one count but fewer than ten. CDR3 nucleotide sequence: TGTGCCAGCAGCAAAGATGGAGACGAGCAGTACTTC. Translating gives CASSKDGDEQYF. The J gene is TRBJ2-7, the V gene TRBV11-3; the D is unclear. The CDR3 totals 12 residues. Germline-derived CDR1 and CDR2 are SGHNT and YENEEA. V lost 5 bases, J lost 5 bases, and 10 bases lay in between.

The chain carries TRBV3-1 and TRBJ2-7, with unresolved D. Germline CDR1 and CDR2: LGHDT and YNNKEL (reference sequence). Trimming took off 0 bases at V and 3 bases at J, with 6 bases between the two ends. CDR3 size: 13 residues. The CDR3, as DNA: TGTGCCAGCAGCCAAGACCGTTACTACGAGCAGTACTTC. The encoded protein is CASSQDRYYEQYF.

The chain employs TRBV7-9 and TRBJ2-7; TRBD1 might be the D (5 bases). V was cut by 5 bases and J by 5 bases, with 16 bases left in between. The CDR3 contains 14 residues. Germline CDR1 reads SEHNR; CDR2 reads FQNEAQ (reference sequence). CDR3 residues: CASSLDTNLNEQYF. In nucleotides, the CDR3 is TGTGCCAGCAGCCTGGACACGAACTTGAACGAGCAGTACTTC.

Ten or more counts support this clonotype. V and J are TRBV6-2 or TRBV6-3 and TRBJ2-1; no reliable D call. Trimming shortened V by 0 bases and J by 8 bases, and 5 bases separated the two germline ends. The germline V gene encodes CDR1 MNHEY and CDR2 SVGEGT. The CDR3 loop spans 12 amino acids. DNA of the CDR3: TGTGCCAGCAGTTACTCTGGGTATGAGCAGTTCTTC. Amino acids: CASSYSGYEQFF.

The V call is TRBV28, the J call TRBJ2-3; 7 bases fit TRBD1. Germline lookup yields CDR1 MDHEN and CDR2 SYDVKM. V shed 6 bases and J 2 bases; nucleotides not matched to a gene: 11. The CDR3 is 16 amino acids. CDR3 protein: CASSQTGVFNTDTQYF. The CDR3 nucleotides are TGTGCCAGCAGCCAAACAGGGGTCTTCAACACAGATACGCAGTATTTT.

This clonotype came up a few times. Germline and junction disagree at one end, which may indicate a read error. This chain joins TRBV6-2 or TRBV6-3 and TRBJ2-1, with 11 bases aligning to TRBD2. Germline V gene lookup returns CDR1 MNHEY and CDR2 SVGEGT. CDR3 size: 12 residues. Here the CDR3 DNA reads TGTGCCAGCAGTTACACTACTAGCGGGGGTGTCTTC. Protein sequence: CASSYTTSGGVF.

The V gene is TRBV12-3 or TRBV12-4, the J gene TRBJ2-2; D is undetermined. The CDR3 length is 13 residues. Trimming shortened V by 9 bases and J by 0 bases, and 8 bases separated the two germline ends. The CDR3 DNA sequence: TGTGCCAGTAAAGGGCCGAACACCGGGGAGCTGTTTTTT. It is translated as CASKGPNTGELFF.

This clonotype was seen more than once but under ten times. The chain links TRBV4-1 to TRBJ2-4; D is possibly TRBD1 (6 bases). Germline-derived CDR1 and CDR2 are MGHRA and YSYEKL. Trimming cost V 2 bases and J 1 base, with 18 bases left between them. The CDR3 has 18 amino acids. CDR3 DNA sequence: TGCGCCAGCAGCCAACCTACAAACAGGGACGGGGCCAAAAACATTCAGTACTTC. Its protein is CASSQPTNRDGAKNIQYF.

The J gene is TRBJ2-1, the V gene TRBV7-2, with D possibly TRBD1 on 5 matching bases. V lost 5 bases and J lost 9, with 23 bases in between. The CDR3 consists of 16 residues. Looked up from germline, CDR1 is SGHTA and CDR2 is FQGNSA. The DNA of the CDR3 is TGTGCCAGCAGCCCTTATACGGGTTATACAGGTATTGAGCAGTTCTTC. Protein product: CASSPYTGYTGIEQFF.

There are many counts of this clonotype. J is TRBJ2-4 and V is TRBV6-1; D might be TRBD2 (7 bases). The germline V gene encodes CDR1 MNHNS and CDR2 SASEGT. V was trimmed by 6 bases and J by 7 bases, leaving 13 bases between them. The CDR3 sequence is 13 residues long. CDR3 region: CASRLQGGNIQYF. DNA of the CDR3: TGTGCCAGCAGACTACAGGGAGGGAACATTCAGTACTTC.

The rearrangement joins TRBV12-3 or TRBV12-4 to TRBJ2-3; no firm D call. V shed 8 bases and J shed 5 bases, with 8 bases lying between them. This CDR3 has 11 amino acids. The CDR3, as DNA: TGTGCCAGCGGTCTTGTAGATACGCAGTATTTT. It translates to CASGLVDTQYF.